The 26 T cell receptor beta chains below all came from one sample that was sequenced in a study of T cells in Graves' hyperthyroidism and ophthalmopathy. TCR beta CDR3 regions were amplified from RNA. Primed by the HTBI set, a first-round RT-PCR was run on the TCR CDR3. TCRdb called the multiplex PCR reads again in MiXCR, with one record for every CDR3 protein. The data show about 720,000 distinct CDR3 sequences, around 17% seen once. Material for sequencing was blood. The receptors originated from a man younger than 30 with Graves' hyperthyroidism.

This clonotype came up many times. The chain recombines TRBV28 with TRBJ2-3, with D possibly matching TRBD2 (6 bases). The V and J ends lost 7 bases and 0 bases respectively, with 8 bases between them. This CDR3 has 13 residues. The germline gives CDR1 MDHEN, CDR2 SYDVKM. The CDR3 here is CASKEGSTDTQYF. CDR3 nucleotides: TGTGCCAGCAAGGAGGGGAGCACAGATACGCAGTATTTT.

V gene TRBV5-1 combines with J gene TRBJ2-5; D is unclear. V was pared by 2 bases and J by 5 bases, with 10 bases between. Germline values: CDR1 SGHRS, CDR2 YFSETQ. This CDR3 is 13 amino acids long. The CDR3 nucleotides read TGCGCCAGCAGCTTCGACCCCAGGGAGACCCAGTACTTC. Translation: CASSFDPRETQYF.

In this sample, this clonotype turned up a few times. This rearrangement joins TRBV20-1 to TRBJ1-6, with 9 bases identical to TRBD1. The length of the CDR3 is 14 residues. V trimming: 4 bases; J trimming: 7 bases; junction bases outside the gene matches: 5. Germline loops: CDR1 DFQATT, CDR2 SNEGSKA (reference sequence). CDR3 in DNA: TGCAGTGCTAAGTCGGGACAGGGAAATTCACCCCTCCACTTT. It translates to CSAKSGQGNSPLHF.

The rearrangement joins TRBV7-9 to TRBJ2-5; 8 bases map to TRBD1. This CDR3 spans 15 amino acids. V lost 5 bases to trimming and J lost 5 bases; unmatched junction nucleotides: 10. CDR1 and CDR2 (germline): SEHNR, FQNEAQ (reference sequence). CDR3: CASSERQGRQETQYF. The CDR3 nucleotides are TGTGCCAGCAGCGAAAGACAGGGGAGGCAGGAGACCCAGTACTTC.

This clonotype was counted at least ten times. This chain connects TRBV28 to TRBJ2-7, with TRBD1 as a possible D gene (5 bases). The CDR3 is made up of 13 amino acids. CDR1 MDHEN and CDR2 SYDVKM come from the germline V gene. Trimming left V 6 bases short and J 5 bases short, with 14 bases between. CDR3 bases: TGTGCCAGCAGCCTCCCATCAGGGAACGAGCAGTACTTC. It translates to CASSLPSGNEQYF.

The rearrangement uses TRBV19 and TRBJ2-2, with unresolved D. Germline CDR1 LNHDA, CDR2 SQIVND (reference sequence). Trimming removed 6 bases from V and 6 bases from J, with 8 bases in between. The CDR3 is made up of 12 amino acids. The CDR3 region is CASSTRPGELFF. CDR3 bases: TGTGCCAGTAGCACCCGACCCGGGGAGCTGTTTTTT.

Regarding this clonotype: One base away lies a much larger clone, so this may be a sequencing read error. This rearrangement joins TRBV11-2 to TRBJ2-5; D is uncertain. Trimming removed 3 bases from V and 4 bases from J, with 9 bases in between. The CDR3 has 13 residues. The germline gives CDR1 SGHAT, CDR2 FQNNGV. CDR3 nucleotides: TGTGCCAGCAGCTTTACAGCTGGAGAGACCCAGTACTTC. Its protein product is CASSFTAGETQYF.

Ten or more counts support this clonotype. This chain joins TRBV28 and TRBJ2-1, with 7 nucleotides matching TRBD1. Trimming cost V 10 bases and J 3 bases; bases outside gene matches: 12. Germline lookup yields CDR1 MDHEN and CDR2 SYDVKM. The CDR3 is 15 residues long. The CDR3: CAISLGTERYNEQFF. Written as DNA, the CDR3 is TGTGCCATTTCCCTAGGGACAGAGCGCTACAATGAGCAGTTCTTC.

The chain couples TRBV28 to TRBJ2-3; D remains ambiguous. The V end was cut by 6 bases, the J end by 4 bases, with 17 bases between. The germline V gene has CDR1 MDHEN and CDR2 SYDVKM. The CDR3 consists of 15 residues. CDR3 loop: CASSSARAVADTQYF. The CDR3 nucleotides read TGTGCCAGCAGCTCGGCCCGGGCAGTCGCAGATACGCAGTATTTT. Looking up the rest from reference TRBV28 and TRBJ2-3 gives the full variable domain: DVKVTQSSRYLVKRTGEKVFLECVQDMDHENMFWYRQDPGLGLRLIYFSYDVKMKEKGDIPEGYSVSREKKERFSLILESASTNQTSMYLCASSSARAVADTQYFGPGTRLTVL.

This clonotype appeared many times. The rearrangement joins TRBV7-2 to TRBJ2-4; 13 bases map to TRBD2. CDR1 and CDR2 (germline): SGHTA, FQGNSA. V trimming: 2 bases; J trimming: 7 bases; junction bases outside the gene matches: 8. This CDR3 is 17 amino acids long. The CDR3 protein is CASSLISTSGRANIQYF. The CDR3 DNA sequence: TGTGCCAGCAGCTTAATAAGTACTAGCGGGAGGGCGAACATTCAGTACTTC. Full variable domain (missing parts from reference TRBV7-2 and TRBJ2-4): GAGVSQSPSNKVTEKGKDVELRCDPISGHTALYWYRQSLGQGLEFLIYFQGNSAPDKSGLPSDRFSAERTGGSVSTLTIQRTQQEDSAVYLCASSLISTSGRANIQYFGAGTRLSVL.

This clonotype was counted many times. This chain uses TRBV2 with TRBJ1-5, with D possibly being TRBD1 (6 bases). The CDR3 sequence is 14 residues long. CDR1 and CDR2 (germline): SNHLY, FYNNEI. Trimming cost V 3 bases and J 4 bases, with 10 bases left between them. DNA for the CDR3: TGTGCCAGCAGTGACGATAGGGGGAATCAGCCCCAGCATTTT. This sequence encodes CASSDDRGNQPQHF.

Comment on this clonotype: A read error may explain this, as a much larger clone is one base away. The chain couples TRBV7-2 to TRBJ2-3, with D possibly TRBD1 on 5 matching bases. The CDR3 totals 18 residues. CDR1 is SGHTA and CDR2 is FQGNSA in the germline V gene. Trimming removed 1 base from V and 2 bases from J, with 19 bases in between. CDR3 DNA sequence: TGTGCCAGCAGCTTAGAAGGGGTTGTAACGCAGCTCACAGATACGCAGTATTTT. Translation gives CASSLEGVVTQLTDTQYF.

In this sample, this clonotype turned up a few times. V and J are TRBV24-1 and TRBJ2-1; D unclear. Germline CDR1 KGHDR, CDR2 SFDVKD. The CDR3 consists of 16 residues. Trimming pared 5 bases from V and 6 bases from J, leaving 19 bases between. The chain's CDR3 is CATSGLSSSFGNEQFF. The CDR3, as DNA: TGTGCCACCAGTGGCTTGAGCAGCTCATTCGGCAATGAGCAGTTCTTC.

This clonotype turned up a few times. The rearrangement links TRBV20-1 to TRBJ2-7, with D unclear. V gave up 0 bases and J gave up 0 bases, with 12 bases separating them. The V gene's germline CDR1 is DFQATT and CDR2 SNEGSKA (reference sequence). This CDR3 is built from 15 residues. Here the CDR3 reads CSARDPDGSSYEQYF. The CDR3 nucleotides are TGCAGTGCTAGAGATCCCGACGGAAGCTCCTACGAGCAGTACTTC.

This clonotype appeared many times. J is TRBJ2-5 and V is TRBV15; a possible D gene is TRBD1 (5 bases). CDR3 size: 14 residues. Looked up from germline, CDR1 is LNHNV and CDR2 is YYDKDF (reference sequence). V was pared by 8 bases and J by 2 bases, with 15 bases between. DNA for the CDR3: TGTGCCACCGCCCCTGGGGCAGGACAAGAGACCCAGTACTTC. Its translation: CATAPGAGQETQYF.

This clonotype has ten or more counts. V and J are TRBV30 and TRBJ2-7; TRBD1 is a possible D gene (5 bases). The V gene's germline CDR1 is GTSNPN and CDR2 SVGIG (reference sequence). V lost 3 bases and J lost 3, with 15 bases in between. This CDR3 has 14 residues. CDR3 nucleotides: TGTGCCTGGAGCCGCCCCCCAGGGATCTACGAGCAGTACTTC. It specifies CAWSRPPGIYEQYF.

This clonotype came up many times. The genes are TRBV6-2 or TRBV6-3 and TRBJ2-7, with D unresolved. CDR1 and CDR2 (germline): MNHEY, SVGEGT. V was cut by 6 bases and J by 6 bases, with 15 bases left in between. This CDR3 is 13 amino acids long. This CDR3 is CASSLRVVGEQYF. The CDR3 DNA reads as TGTGCCAGCAGCCTCCGGGTAGTGGGCGAGCAGTACTTC.

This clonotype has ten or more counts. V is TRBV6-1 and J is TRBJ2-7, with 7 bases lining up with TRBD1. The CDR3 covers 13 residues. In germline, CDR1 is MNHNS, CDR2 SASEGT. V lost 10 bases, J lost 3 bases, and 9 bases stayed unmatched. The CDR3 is CATRTGYNYEQYF. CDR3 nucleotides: TGTGCCACACGGACAGGTTATAACTACGAGCAGTACTTC.

CDR3 DNA: TGTGCCAGCAGCTTCAGGACAGGGGTCGATGGCTACACCTTC. Translation gives CASSFRTGVDGYTF. J is TRBJ1-2 and V is TRBV27; 9 bases map to TRBD1. The junction had 8 bases not matched to a gene; V was cut back by 6 bases and J by 6 bases. Germline-derived CDR1 and CDR2 are MNHEY and SMNVEV (reference sequence). This CDR3 contains 14 residues.

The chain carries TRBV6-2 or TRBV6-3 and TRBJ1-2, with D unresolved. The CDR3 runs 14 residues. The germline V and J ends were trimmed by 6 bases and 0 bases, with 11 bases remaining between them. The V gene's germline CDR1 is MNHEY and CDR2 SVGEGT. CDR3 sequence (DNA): TGTGCCAGCAGGCCCCCGGGCGCTAACTATGGCTACACCTTC. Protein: CASRPPGANYGYTF.

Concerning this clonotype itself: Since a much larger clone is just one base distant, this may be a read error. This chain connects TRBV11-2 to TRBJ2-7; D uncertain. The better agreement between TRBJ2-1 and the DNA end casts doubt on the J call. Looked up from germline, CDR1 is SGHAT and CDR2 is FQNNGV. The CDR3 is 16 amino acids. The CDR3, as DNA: TGTGCCAGCAGCTTAGATCTGGGGATAAGCTCCTACGAGCAGTTCTTC. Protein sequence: CASSLDLGISSYEQFF.

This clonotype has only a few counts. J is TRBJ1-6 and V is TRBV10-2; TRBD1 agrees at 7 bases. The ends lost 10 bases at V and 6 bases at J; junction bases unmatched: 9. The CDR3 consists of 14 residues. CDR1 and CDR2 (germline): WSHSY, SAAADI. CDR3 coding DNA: TGCGCCACCTACAGGGGCCCTCCTAATTCACCCCTCCACTTT. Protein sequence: CATYRGPPNSPLHF.

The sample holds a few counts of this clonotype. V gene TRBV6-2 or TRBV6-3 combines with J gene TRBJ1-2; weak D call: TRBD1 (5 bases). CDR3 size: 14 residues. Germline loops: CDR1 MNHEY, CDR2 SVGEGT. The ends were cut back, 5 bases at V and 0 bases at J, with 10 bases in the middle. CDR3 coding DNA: TGTGCCAGCAGTACACCGACAGCTAACTATGGCTACACCTTC. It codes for CASSTPTANYGYTF.

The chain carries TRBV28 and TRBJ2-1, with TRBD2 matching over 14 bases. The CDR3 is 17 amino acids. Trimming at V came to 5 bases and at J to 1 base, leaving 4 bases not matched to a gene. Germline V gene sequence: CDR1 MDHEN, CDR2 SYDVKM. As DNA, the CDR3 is TGTGCCAGCAGTGGGGGGACTAGCGGGAGATCCTACAATGAGCAGTTCTTC. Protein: CASSGGTSGRSYNEQFF.

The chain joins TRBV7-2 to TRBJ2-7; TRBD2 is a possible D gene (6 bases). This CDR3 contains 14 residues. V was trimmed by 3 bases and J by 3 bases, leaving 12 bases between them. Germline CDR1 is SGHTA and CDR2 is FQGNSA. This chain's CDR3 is CASSFGGRRYEQYF. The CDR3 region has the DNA TGTGCCAGCAGCTTCGGGGGACGACGCTACGAGCAGTACTTC.

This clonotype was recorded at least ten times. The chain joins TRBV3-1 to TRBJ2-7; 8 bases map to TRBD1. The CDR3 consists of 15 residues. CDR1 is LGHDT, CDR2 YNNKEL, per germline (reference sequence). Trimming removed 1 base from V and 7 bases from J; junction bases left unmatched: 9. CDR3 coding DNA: TGTGCCAGCAGCCAAGGAGTGGGCAGGGGGCTTGAGCAGTACTTC. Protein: CASSQGVGRGLEQYF.